The next 17 T cell receptor beta chains were all read from a single sample in a study of cytomegalovirus exposure and HLA in healthy donors. The PCR ran on 60 Vbeta and 13 Jbeta primers. Here immunoSEQ multiplex PCR was the method, and the copy in TCRdb shows in-frame clones only, minus some. The sample lists some 180,000 clones, roughly four fifths occurring once. Input material: PBMCs. The receptors stem from a man aged 18 to 30 in good health and CMV-seronegative.

The genes are TRBV27 and TRBJ1-6, with a tentative D call TRBD1 (6 bases). The V gene lost 8 bases and the J gene lost 8 bases, with 13 bases spanning the gap. The CDR3 length is 13 residues. Per germline, CDR1 MNHEY and CDR2 SMNVEV (reference sequence). The CDR3 bases are TGTGCCAGCTGGGGGCGGACATATTCACCCCTCCACTTT. Protein: CASWGRTYSPLHF.

The chain is built from TRBV6-5 and TRBJ1-6, with D hard to call. The CDR3 runs 12 residues. With 2 bases removed from V and 8 bases from J, the gap between germline ends came to 4 bases. Germline CDR1 is MNHEY and CDR2 is SVGAGI. CDR3 protein: CASSYLDSPLHF. CDR3 DNA sequence: TGTGCCAGCAGTTACCTAGATTCACCCCTCCACTTT.

V usage is TRBV5-6 and J usage is TRBJ1-1; D is uncertain. The CDR3 consists of 15 residues. Trimming pared 3 bases from V and 0 bases from J, leaving 12 bases between. Germline CDR1 is SGHDT and CDR2 is YYEEEE. CDR3 nucleotide sequence: TGTGCCAGCAGCTCCAGGCTCAAGGTGAACACTGAAGCTTTCTTT. Protein product: CASSSRLKVNTEAFF.

The chain uses TRBV18 and TRBJ1-2, with 8 bases fitting TRBD1. This CDR3 has 14 amino acids. V trimming: 3 bases; J trimming: 7 bases; junction bases outside the gene matches: 7. The germline gives CDR1 KGHSH, CDR2 LQKENI. The CDR3 sequence: CASSPAGTGSGYTF. The CDR3 nucleotides are TGTGCCAGCTCACCCGCCGGGACAGGCTCTGGCTACACCTTC.

The chain carries TRBV5-1 and TRBJ2-7; 13 bases agree with TRBD2. Per the germline V gene, CDR1 is SGHRS and CDR2 is YFSETQ. The length of the CDR3 is 14 residues. V lost 3 bases and J lost 4; bases outside the gene matches: 1. CDR3 amino acids: CASSSGLAGYEQYF. The DNA of the CDR3 is TGCGCCAGCAGCTCGGGACTAGCGGGGTACGAGCAGTACTTC.

V gene TRBV6-5 combines with J gene TRBJ1-5; 11 nucleotides agree with TRBD1. CDR1 and CDR2 from the germline V gene are MNHEY and SVGAGI. V lost 5 bases, J lost 1 base, and 1 base stayed unmatched. The CDR3 is 15 residues long. The CDR3 sequence is CASSRTGGSNQPQHF. CDR3 in DNA: TGTGCCAGCAGTCGGACAGGGGGCAGCAATCAGCCCCAGCATTTT.

The rearrangement joins TRBV10-3 to TRBJ1-1, with 8 bases fitting TRBD1. J lost 1 base, V lost 6 bases, and 10 bases had no gene match. The CDR3 contains 16 residues. CDR1 ENHRY and CDR2 SYGVKD come from the germline V gene. CDR3 in amino acids: CAIRVDRGYGNTEAFF. The CDR3 DNA sequence: TGTGCCATCAGAGTCGACAGGGGATATGGGAACACTGAAGCTTTCTTT.

V and J are TRBV18 and TRBJ1-6; 9 bases agree with TRBD1. This CDR3 is 14 amino acids long. Germline-derived CDR1 and CDR2 are KGHSH and LQKENI. The J segment lost 8 bases and the V segment lost 3 bases, leaving 2 bases of the junction unmatched. As DNA, the CDR3 is TGTGCCAGCTCACCTGACAGGGGGTATTCACCCCTCCACTTT. Its translation is CASSPDRGYSPLHF.

This clone has only a few counts. The junction departs from the called germline gene at one end, perhaps through a read error. J is TRBJ2-5 and V is TRBV28; D gene unclear. Looked up from germline, CDR1 is MDHEN and CDR2 is SYDVKM. This CDR3 comprises 11 residues. The CDR3 DNA follows: TGTGCCAGCAGTTTATGGGAGACCCGGTACTTC. Translated: CASSLWETRYF.

The V gene is TRBV5-1, the J gene TRBJ2-3, with TRBD2 identical over 10 bases. The J segment lost 3 bases and the V segment lost 0 bases, leaving 7 bases of the junction unmatched. Germline loops: CDR1 SGHRS, CDR2 YFSETQ. The CDR3 loop spans 17 amino acids. The CDR3 nucleotides are TGCGCCAGCAGCTTGGATTCCCCGGGACTAGCGACAGATACGCAGTATTTT. Its translation: CASSLDSPGLATDTQYF.

The chain couples TRBV5-4 to TRBJ2-7; 14 nucleotides agree with TRBD2. Germline V CDR1 and CDR2: SGHNT, YYREEE (reference sequence). The CDR3 length is 16 residues. After removal of 1 base from V and 7 bases from J, the junction contained 7 bases not matched to a gene. CDR3 in DNA: TGTGCCAGCAGCTTGAATGTGGGACTAGCGGGAGTTGAGCAGTACTTC. This sequence encodes CASSLNVGLAGVEQYF.

The CDR3 is CASSSTGTGNTEAFF. Here the CDR3 DNA reads TGTGCCAGCAGCTCCACCGGGACAGGGAACACTGAAGCTTTCTTT. The V and J genes are TRBV9 and TRBJ1-1; 8 positions match TRBD1. V was pared by 4 bases and J by 1 base, with 6 bases of the junction left unmatched. The germline V gene has CDR1 SGDLS and CDR2 YYNGEE. This CDR3 has 15 residues.

The rearrangement joins TRBV6-5 to TRBJ1-5; D perhaps matches TRBD1 (6 bases). The CDR3 totals 13 residues. Germline V gene sequence: CDR1 MNHEY, CDR2 SVGAGI. V was cut by 2 bases and J by 5 bases, with 7 bases left in between. The CDR3 DNA reads TGTGCCAGCAGTTACAAGGGGGATCAGCCCCAGCATTTT. Translated: CASSYKGDQPQHF.

V and J are TRBV5-1 and TRBJ2-7; 12 nucleotides line up with TRBD2. Germline lookup yields CDR1 SGHRS and CDR2 YFSETQ. Trimming cost V 4 bases and J 4 bases; bases outside gene matches: 3. This CDR3 has 14 residues. Written as DNA, the CDR3 is TGCGCCAGCAGCCCGACTAGCGGGAGTTACGAGCAGTACTTC. It is translated as CASSPTSGSYEQYF.

The chain joins TRBV11-2 to TRBJ2-7; 10 bases are a match to TRBD2. Losses at the gene ends were 4 bases for V and 4 bases for J; bases not matched to a gene: 4. This CDR3 is built from 14 residues. The V gene's germline CDR1 is SGHAT and CDR2 FQNNGV. The DNA for the CDR3 is TGTGCCAGCAGCTCTAGCGGGAGTCTGTACGAGCAGTACTTC. Its translation is CASSSSGSLYEQYF.

V gene TRBV9 combines with J gene TRBJ2-7; TRBD2 agrees at 10 bases. The J segment lost 5 bases and the V segment lost 2 bases, leaving 13 bases of the junction unmatched. This CDR3 has 17 amino acids. Germline V CDR1 and CDR2: SGDLS, YYNGEE. CDR3 amino acids: CASSVDPSGGPLDEQYF. The CDR3 DNA reads as TGTGCCAGCAGCGTGGACCCTAGCGGGGGCCCATTAGACGAGCAGTACTTC.

The chain joins TRBV30 to TRBJ1-2; D remains ambiguous. Germline CDR1 and CDR2: GTSNPN and SVGIG (reference sequence). This CDR3 region has 13 residues. Trimming took off 1 base at V and 2 bases at J, with 8 bases between the two ends. The chain's CDR3 is CAWSEEGNYGYTF. CDR3 bases: TGTGCCTGGAGTGAAGAGGGCAACTATGGCTACACCTTC.